This TCR beta chain is from a study of blood T cell repertoires in COVID-19. Across the study: The cDNA or gDNA used as material had been derived from T cells, B-cell-depleted T cells, or PBMCs.

The germline gives CDR1 SEHNR, CDR2 FQNEAQ (reference sequence). The length of the CDR3 is 16 residues. V lost 1 base to trimming and J lost 5 bases; unmatched junction nucleotides: 9. Original analysis: Estimated nucleated cell counts came from reference gene primer amplification. The assay was immunoSEQ multiplex PCR, and TCRdb's table has in-frame clones only and misses some. That table is the source of V, J and clone size, and D and trimming were worked out from the DNA. Of some 110,000 clones detected, around 90% appear once; the ten largest clones hold around 5.8%. What was sequenced was peripheral blood. This TCR was sampled from a human donor in a cohort sampled during active COVID-19. V usage is TRBV7-9 and J usage is TRBJ1-1; 8 bases are shared with TRBD1. The chain's CDR3 is CASSLGPGQGGTEAFF. DNA of the CDR3: TGTGCCAGCAGCTTAGGGCCCGGACAGGGAGGAACTGAAGCTTTCTTT.